Following are 20 T cell receptor beta chains from one sample sequenced in a study of cytotoxic CD8 clonotypes in ibrutinib-treated CLL. Assay used: immunoSEQ multiplex PCR; TCRdb lists only in-frame clones, some missing. Of over 120,000 clones detected, 80% appear once; the ten largest clones hold 6% to 9.5%. The input for sequencing was PBMCs, taken after 36 months of ibrutinib treatment. All receptors derive from a human donor with chronic lymphocytic leukemia.

Only a few counts were recorded for this clone. The chain uses TRBV18 and TRBJ2-1, with D tentatively TRBD2 (6 bases). The germline V gene encodes CDR1 KGHSH and CDR2 LQKENI. Trimming left V 3 bases short and J 0 bases short, with 12 bases between. This CDR3 region has 16 residues. CDR3 in DNA: TGTGCCAGCTCACCCCCTAGCGTTAGCTCCTACAATGAGCAGTTCTTC. It specifies CASSPPSVSSYNEQFF.

The chain employs TRBV28 and TRBJ1-2, with 8 bases aligning to TRBD1. Losses at the gene ends were 8 bases for V and 4 bases for J; bases not matched to a gene: 12. The CDR3 consists of 15 residues. Germline V gene data show CDR1 as MDHEN and CDR2 as SYDVKM. The CDR3 sequence is CASSPDPGGTYGYTF. The CDR3, as DNA: TGTGCCAGCTCCCCAGACCCAGGGGGCACCTATGGCTACACCTTC.

The chain joins TRBV5-1 to TRBJ2-1, with D possibly matching TRBD1 (7 bases). Trimming took off 2 bases at V and 4 bases at J, with 16 bases between the two ends. Germline CDR1 is SGHRS and CDR2 is YFSETQ. The CDR3 covers 16 residues. The CDR3 spells CASSFWAGGPYNEQFF. DNA of the CDR3: TGCGCCAGCAGCTTCTGGGCAGGGGGGCCTTACAATGAGCAGTTCTTC.

The J gene is TRBJ2-7, the V gene TRBV5-1; 7 nucleotides match TRBD2. The V gene's germline CDR1 is SGHRS and CDR2 YFSETQ. Trimming removed 2 bases from V and 3 bases from J; junction bases left unmatched: 5. The CDR3 loop spans 14 amino acids. CDR3 loop: CASSLAGRGYEQYF. The CDR3 DNA sequence: TGCGCCAGCAGCTTAGCGGGGAGGGGCTACGAGCAGTACTTC. The complete variable domain, with remaining parts taken from reference TRBV5-1 and TRBJ2-7, reads KAGVTQTPRYLIKTRGQQVTLSCSPISGHRSVSWYQQTPGQGLQFLFEYFSETQRNKGNFPGRFSGRQFSNSRSEMNVSTLELGDSALYLCASSLAGRGYEQYFGPGTRLTVT.

This chain joins TRBV5-1 and TRBJ2-1; TRBD2 might be the D (5 bases). V gave up 0 bases and J gave up 2 bases, with 6 bases separating them. Germline CDR1 reads SGHRS; CDR2 reads YFSETQ. The CDR3 has 14 residues. The CDR3 DNA sequence: TGCGCCAGCAGCTTGGCACTAGCCTACAATGAGCAGTTCTTC. The encoded protein is CASSLALAYNEQFF.

The chain uses TRBV10-1 and TRBJ2-3, with 7 bases fitting TRBD1. Germline CDR1 and CDR2: WNHNN and SYGVQD (reference sequence). The V gene end was trimmed by 2 bases and the J gene end by 2 bases; junction bases not matched to a gene: 7. The CDR3 runs 16 residues. The CDR3 DNA is TGCGCCAGCAGTGAGATTGGGACAGCTTACACAGATACGCAGTATTTT. It specifies CASSEIGTAYTDTQYF.

J is TRBJ2-1 and V is TRBV7-9, with a weak D call TRBD2 (5 bases). CDR1 and CDR2 (germline): SEHNR, FQNEAQ (reference sequence). V was clipped by 2 bases and J by 6 bases, with 20 bases between them. There are 17 residues in the CDR3. CDR3 amino acids: CASSLTSSLGRTNEQFF. CDR3 bases: TGTGCCAGCAGCTTAACGTCTAGCCTAGGCAGAACCAATGAGCAGTTCTTC. Full variable domain (rest looked up from reference TRBV7-9 and TRBJ2-1): DTGVSQNPRHKITKRGQNVTFRCDPISEHNRLYWYRQTLGQGPEFLTYFQNEAQLEKSRLLSDRFSAERPKGSFSTLEIQRTEQGDSAMYLCASSLTSSLGRTNEQFFGPGTRLTVL.

This sequence joins TRBV4-1 and TRBJ1-1; tentatively, D is TRBD1 (6 bases). There are 16 residues in the CDR3. V was cut by 1 base and J by 0 bases, with 12 bases left in between. Germline CDR1 is MGHRA and CDR2 is YSYEKL. The CDR3 DNA reads TGCGCCAGCAGCCAAGGGACAGCTTATATGAACACTGAAGCTTTCTTT. It yields the protein CASSQGTAYMNTEAFF.

J is TRBJ2-7 and V is TRBV18; D is tentatively TRBD1 or TRBD2 (6 bases each). The CDR3 sequence is 14 residues long. Looked up from germline, CDR1 is KGHSH and CDR2 is LQKENI. V lost 1 base and J 6 bases, leaving 13 bases between the germline ends. For the CDR3, the DNA is TGTGCCAGCTCACCACGAGCGGAGGGGGTCGAGCAGTACTTC. Translated: CASSPRAEGVEQYF.

This sequence joins TRBV9 and TRBJ1-3, with 7 bases that match TRBD1. Germline lookup yields CDR1 SGDLS and CDR2 YYNGEE. This CDR3 comprises 16 residues. Trimming cost V 4 bases and J 0 bases; bases outside gene matches: 7. Here the CDR3 DNA reads TGTGCCAGCAGCACTGCCACAGGGGTCTCTGGAAACACCATATATTTT. It specifies CASSTATGVSGNTIYF.

V usage is TRBV28 and J usage is TRBJ1-5; no clear D gene. The CDR3 consists of 16 residues. The ends were cut back, 3 bases at V and 0 bases at J, with 12 bases in the middle. Germline V gene lookup returns CDR1 MDHEN and CDR2 SYDVKM. In DNA form, the CDR3 reads TGTGCCAGCAGTTTCGGGCCCCCCTATAGCAATCAGCCCCAGCATTTT. Residues: CASSFGPPYSNQPQHF.

This chain uses TRBV29-1 with TRBJ1-1; the D gene is possibly TRBD1 (6 bases). The germline gives CDR1 SQVTM, CDR2 ANQGSEA. Trimming removed 7 bases at V and 1 base at J, with 13 bases between. The CDR3 spans 13 residues. The CDR3 here is CSAWGRGNTEAFF. CDR3 bases: TGCAGCGCCTGGGGCAGGGGGAACACTGAAGCTTTCTTT.

The genes are TRBV19 and TRBJ1-2; perhaps TRBD1 as D (6 bases). Germline values: CDR1 LNHDA, CDR2 SQIVND (reference sequence). Between the trimmed V and J ends, which lost 10 bases and 8 bases, there was a span of 17 bases. The CDR3 consists of 12 residues. The CDR3 bases are TGTGCCACCGAAAACGGGACACCCGGCTACACCTTC. This codes for CATENGTPGYTF.

The J gene is TRBJ1-1, the V gene TRBV2; D is uncertain. Per the germline V gene, CDR1 is SNHLY and CDR2 is FYNNEI. This CDR3 has 13 residues. Trimming pared 4 bases from V and 4 bases from J, leaving 10 bases between. The CDR3 reads CASSALLGTEAFF. Here the CDR3 DNA reads TGTGCCAGCAGTGCCCTCCTGGGCACTGAAGCTTTCTTT.

V gene TRBV28 combines with J gene TRBJ1-1; D possibly corresponds to TRBD1 (5 bases). V was trimmed by 5 bases and J by 0 bases, leaving 16 bases between them. The CDR3 has 16 residues. Germline values: CDR1 MDHEN, CDR2 SYDVKM. The DNA for the CDR3 is TGTGCCAGCAGTACTACGTCGGGACGGATGAACACTGAAGCTTTCTTT. Protein: CASSTTSGRMNTEAFF.

This clone was seen once. The identical CDR3 is also encoded by other nucleotide sequences in the sample. The CDR3 nucleotides are TGCGCCAGCAGCTTCAGAGAGAACACTGAAGCTTTCTTT. It yields the protein CASSFRENTEAFF. The chain recombines TRBV5-1 with TRBJ1-1, with D uncertain. V was pared by 2 bases and J by 1 base, with 6 bases between. The length of the CDR3 is 13 residues. Germline V lookup: CDR1 SGHRS, CDR2 YFSETQ.

The chain recombines TRBV28 with TRBJ1-2; no definite D call. Trimming removed 7 bases at V and 5 bases at J, with 17 bases between. Looked up from germline, CDR1 is MDHEN and CDR2 is SYDVKM. The CDR3 consists of 14 residues. DNA for the CDR3: TGTGCCAGCACCCTCGGACCCCGGTGGTATGGCTACACCTTC. Amino acid sequence: CASTLGPRWYGYTF.

J is TRBJ1-4 and V is TRBV5-1; D is perhaps TRBD1 (5 bases). The CDR3 loop spans 13 amino acids. Germline loops: CDR1 SGHRS, CDR2 YFSETQ. V was shortened by 3 bases and J by 2 bases, with 5 bases between the two germline ends. The CDR3 nucleotides read TGCGCCAGCAGCTGGGACACTAATGAAAAACTGTTTTTT. Its translation: CASSWDTNEKLFF.

This chain links TRBV18 with TRBJ1-5; a weak D match, TRBD1 (5 bases). This CDR3 is built from 14 residues. Germline CDR1 is KGHSH and CDR2 is LQKENI. V gave up 5 bases and J gave up 0 bases, with 8 bases separating them. DNA for the CDR3: TGTGCCAGCTCAAGGGACCTTAGCAATCAGCCCCAGCATTTT. Translation: CASSRDLSNQPQHF.

V and J are TRBV28 and TRBJ1-1, with 7 bases aligning to TRBD1. The trim removed 6 bases at V and 1 base at J, leaving 2 bases unmatched. This CDR3 has 13 residues. Germline V gives CDR1 MDHEN, CDR2 SYDVKM. Written as DNA, the CDR3 is TGTGCCAGCAGGACAGGGTCGAACACTGAAGCTTTCTTT. This sequence encodes CASRTGSNTEAFF. The full variable domain, rest sourced from reference TRBV28 and TRBJ1-1, is DVKVTQSSRYLVKRTGEKVFLECVQDMDHENMFWYRQDPGLGLRLIYFSYDVKMKEKGDIPEGYSVSREKKERFSLILESASTNQTSMYLCASRTGSNTEAFFGQGTRLTVV.